This passage covers 23 T cell receptor beta chains from one sample sequenced in a study of control samples from healthy donors and cancer patients. The protocol was immunoSEQ multiplex PCR, while the TCRdb copy is restricted to in-frame clones and leaves out a portion. The table records roughly 150,000 clones, 90% to 95% of them present only once. Sequencing used blood. These receptors were obtained from a man younger than 35 in good health.

The rearrangement joins TRBV10-2 to TRBJ1-5; tentatively, D is TRBD1 (5 bases). Trimming shortened V by 6 bases and J by 7 bases, and 16 bases separated the two germline ends. The germline V gene encodes CDR1 WSHSY and CDR2 SAAADI. This CDR3 is 14 amino acids long. CDR3 loop: CASRDSGIQQPQHF. DNA for the CDR3: TGCGCCAGCAGGGACTCAGGGATCCAGCAGCCCCAGCATTTT.

The chain has TRBV5-6 and TRBJ2-1; 7 nucleotides match TRBD2. Germline CDR1 reads SGHDT; CDR2 reads YYEEEE. The V and J ends lost 0 bases and 2 bases, in that order; junction bases with no gene match: 2. The CDR3 length is 15 residues. This chain's CDR3 is CASSLGGRTYNEQFF. The CDR3 DNA reads TGTGCCAGCAGCTTGGGCGGGAGAACCTACAATGAGCAGTTCTTC.

The genes are TRBV19 and TRBJ1-1; no definite D call. This CDR3 contains 12 residues. V gave up 6 bases and J gave up 1 base, with 6 bases separating them. Germline loops: CDR1 LNHDA, CDR2 SQIVND (reference sequence). The CDR3 sequence: CASRDSNTEAFF. The CDR3 DNA is TGTGCCAGTAGGGATTCGAACACTGAAGCTTTCTTT.

The rearrangement joins TRBV4-3 to TRBJ2-5; perhaps D is TRBD1 or TRBD2 (5 bases each). CDR3 length: 15 residues. The V and J ends lost 0 bases and 4 bases respectively, with 12 bases between them. CDR1 and CDR2 (germline): LGHNA, YSLEER. The CDR3 region has the DNA TGCGCCAGCAGCCAAGAATCGGGGCTTGGAGAGACCCAGTACTTC. This translates into CASSQESGLGETQYF.

This clone appeared once. The rearrangement uses TRBV4-1 and TRBJ1-5; possible D gene TRBD1, 6 bases. V gave up 0 bases and J gave up 3 bases, with 15 bases separating them. CDR1 is MGHRA and CDR2 is YSYEKL in the germline V gene. The CDR3 covers 17 residues. The CDR3 sequence: CASSQDFNRDINQPQHF. The CDR3 region has the DNA TGCGCCAGCAGCCAAGATTTCAACAGGGATATCAATCAGCCCCAGCATTTT.

The chain has TRBV9 and TRBJ2-1; D remains unclear. Germline V lookup: CDR1 SGDLS, CDR2 YYNGEE. The CDR3 extends over 12 amino acids. V lost 0 bases and J 6 bases, leaving 4 bases between the germline ends. The CDR3 sequence is CASSVEVNEQFF. As DNA, the CDR3 is TGTGCCAGCAGCGTAGAGGTCAATGAGCAGTTCTTC.

The chain has TRBV6-6 and TRBJ1-1, with unresolved D. V shed 10 bases and J shed 3 bases, with 12 bases lying between them. In germline, CDR1 is MNHNY, CDR2 SVGAGI (reference sequence). The CDR3 is 12 amino acids. The CDR3 DNA follows: TGTGCCACCAGATATGGAGACACTGAAGCTTTCTTT. It is translated as CATRYGDTEAFF.

The chain carries TRBV4-1 and TRBJ1-1, with 7 bases matching TRBD1. The CDR3 is made up of 15 amino acids. The germline V gene has CDR1 MGHRA and CDR2 YSYEKL. With V trimmed by 4 bases and J by 1 base, 6 bases remained unmatched. CDR3 bases: TGCGCCAGCAGCCCGCGACAGGGCACGAACACTGAAGCTTTCTTT. Its translation is CASSPRQGTNTEAFF.

This clone has only a few counts. This rearrangement joins TRBV18 to TRBJ1-6; no definite D call. The CDR3 contains 13 residues. Germline V gene lookup returns CDR1 KGHSH and CDR2 LQKENI. Trimming shortened V by 6 bases and J by 7 bases, and 10 bases separated the two germline ends. CDR3 region: CASSPDVNSPLHF. The CDR3 region has the DNA TGTGCCAGCTCCCCGGACGTAAATTCACCCCTCCACTTT.

The chain carries TRBV7-2 and TRBJ1-2; 9 nucleotides match TRBD1. This CDR3 has 17 residues. Germline CDR1 and CDR2: SGHTA and FQGNSA. The junction had 14 bases not matched to a gene; V was cut back by 5 bases and J by 4 bases. CDR3 sequence reads: CASSPAFGGQGAYGYTF. The CDR3 coding sequence is TGTGCCAGCAGCCCCGCCTTTGGGGGACAGGGAGCCTATGGCTACACCTTC. Filled out from reference TRBV7-2 and TRBJ1-2, the complete variable domain reads GAGVSQSPSNKVTEKGKDVELRCDPISGHTALYWYRQSLGQGLEFLIYFQGNSAPDKSGLPSDRFSAERTGGSVSTLTIQRTQQEDSAVYLCASSPAFGGQGAYGYTFGSGTRLTVV.

The rearrangement joins TRBV6-1 to TRBJ2-2, with TRBD2 as a possible D gene (6 bases). The CDR3 loop spans 19 amino acids. V shed 4 bases and J shed 0 bases, with 21 bases lying between them. Germline lookup yields CDR1 MNHNS and CDR2 SASEGT. For the CDR3, the DNA is TGTGCCAGCAGTGTAGCGTTGAGATGGAGGGGAACGAACACCGGGGAGCTGTTTTTT. Its protein product is CASSVALRWRGTNTGELFF.

The chain links TRBV27 to TRBJ1-1; D possibly corresponds to TRBD1 (5 bases). The CDR3 contains 14 residues. Trimming took 6 bases from V and 1 from J, leaving 12 bases between them. CDR1 is MNHEY, CDR2 SMNVEV, per germline (reference sequence). CDR3 amino acids: CASRERGQNTEAFF. CDR3 coding DNA: TGTGCCAGCAGGGAGAGGGGCCAGAACACTGAAGCTTTCTTT.

The chain couples TRBV7-8 to TRBJ2-7; 10 positions agree with TRBD2. With 8 bases clipped from V and 2 bases from J, the junction kept 6 bases outside the gene matches. Germline V gene lookup returns CDR1 SGHVS and CDR2 FQNEAQ. This CDR3 region has 14 residues. The CDR3 coding sequence is TGTGCCAGCTACCGTCTAGCGGGAGCCTACGAGCAGTACTTC. Protein product: CASYRLAGAYEQYF.

The genes are TRBV7-2 and TRBJ2-5; D perhaps matches TRBD2 (6 bases). V lost 1 base and J 5 bases, leaving 11 bases between the germline ends. Germline assignment: CDR1 SGHTA and CDR2 FQGNSA. The CDR3 has 14 amino acids. The CDR3 bases are TGTGCCAGCAGCTTAGATGTAACTAGCGAGACCCAGTACTTC. Protein product: CASSLDVTSETQYF.

The rearrangement joins TRBV5-8 to TRBJ1-2; the D is unclear. The CDR3 covers 15 residues. V shed 0 bases and J shed 0 bases, with 9 bases lying between them. Germline V gene lookup returns CDR1 SGHTS and CDR2 YDEGEE. The CDR3 sequence: CASSLVAGSNYGYTF. In nucleotides, the CDR3 is TGTGCCAGCAGCTTGGTTGCAGGTTCTAACTATGGCTACACCTTC.

This rearrangement joins TRBV11-2 to TRBJ2-3, with TRBD2 identical over 13 bases. Germline V gene data show CDR1 as SGHAT and CDR2 as FQNNGV. This CDR3 region has 17 residues. Germline trimming cut 5 bases from V and 2 bases from J; bases unmatched to any gene: 7. CDR3 sequence: CASSPRGTSGTTDTQYF. The DNA of the CDR3 is TGTGCCAGCAGCCCGAGGGGGACTAGCGGGACCACAGATACGCAGTATTTT.

This chain uses TRBV5-5 with TRBJ2-3; D may be TRBD2 (5 bases). The germline gives CDR1 SGHKS, CDR2 YYEKEE (reference sequence). This CDR3 has 14 residues. The V end was cut by 0 bases, the J end by 4 bases, with 9 bases between. The DNA of the CDR3 is TGTGCCAGCAGCTTGGGAGGGTTTTCAGATACGCAGTATTTT. Translated, it gives CASSLGGFSDTQYF.

This chain links TRBV2 with TRBJ1-6; the match to TRBD1 covers 9 bases. Looked up from germline, CDR1 is SNHLY and CDR2 is FYNNEI. V was pared by 11 bases and J by 9 bases, with 5 bases of the junction left unmatched. This CDR3 region has 12 residues. This chain's CDR3 is CAVWDRASPLHF. The CDR3 DNA reads TGTGCCGTGTGGGACAGGGCTTCACCCCTCCACTTT. Filled out from reference TRBV2 and TRBJ1-6, the complete variable domain reads EPEVTQTPSHQVTQMGQEVILRCVPISNHLYFYWYRQILGQKVEFLVSFYNNEISEKSEIFDDQFSVERPDGSNFTLKIRSTKLEDSAMYFCAVWDRASPLHFGNGTRLTVT.

A single count supports this clone. The CDR3 reads CASSLGTGETQYF. The CDR3, as DNA: TGCGCCAGCAGCTTGGGGACGGGGGAGACCCAGTACTTC. The gene calls are TRBV5-1 and TRBJ2-5, with a tentative D call TRBD2 (5 bases). Between the trimmed V and J ends, which lost 0 bases and 5 bases, there was a span of 8 bases. The CDR3 totals 13 residues. The germline V gene encodes CDR1 SGHRS and CDR2 YFSETQ.

In its sample, this clone was seen once. The chain is built from TRBV3-1 (or the pseudogene TRBV3-2) and TRBJ2-7; D is perhaps TRBD1 or TRBD2 (5 bases each). V lost 4 bases and J lost 5, with 15 bases in between. The germline gives CDR1 LGHDT, CDR2 YNNKEL (reference sequence). The CDR3 consists of 14 residues. CDR3 DNA: TGTGCCAGCAGCCTCGGGACGGCGGCGGACGAGCAGTACTTC. Amino acids: CASSLGTAADEQYF.

The V call is TRBV6-2 or TRBV6-3, the J call TRBJ2-1; D perhaps matches TRBD2 (6 bases). The CDR3 has 14 amino acids. Germline loops: CDR1 MNHEY, CDR2 SVGEGT. The germline V and J ends were trimmed by 5 bases and 7 bases, with 15 bases remaining between them. This chain's CDR3 is CASSDLLRGNEQFF. CDR3 in DNA: TGTGCCAGCAGTGACCTCCTTCGGGGGAATGAGCAGTTCTTC.

The chain links TRBV2 to TRBJ2-7; either TRBD1 or TRBD2 may supply D (5 bases each). Germline loops: CDR1 SNHLY, CDR2 FYNNEI. The CDR3 has 14 amino acids. V lost 2 bases and J lost 0, with 8 bases in between. Written as DNA, the CDR3 is TGTGCCAGCAGTGAATCTGGGGGCTCCTACGAGCAGTACTTC. As protein: CASSESGGSYEQYF.

V usage is TRBV7-3 and J usage is TRBJ1-1, with D possibly matching TRBD1 (5 bases). Germline assignment: CDR1 SGHTA and CDR2 FQGTGA. V dropped 4 bases and J dropped 1 base, with 7 bases sitting between them. The CDR3 runs to 13 residues. The CDR3 reads CASSSGRNTEAFF. CDR3 nucleotide sequence: TGTGCCAGCAGCTCAGGGAGGAACACTGAAGCTTTCTTT. Using reference TRBV7-3 and TRBJ1-1 for the parts outside the CDR3, the full variable domain is GAGVSQTPSNKVTEKGKYVELRCDPISGHTALYWYRQSLGQGPEFLIYFQGTGAADDSGLPNDRFFAVRPEGSVSTLKIQRTERGDSAVYLCASSSGRNTEAFFGQGTRLTVV.